The TCR beta chain under discussion was sequenced for a study of CD8 T cells in ankylosing spondylitis. The study, taken as a whole, reports: Made up of fewer than 10 highly homologous variants, a TCR beta motif appeared characteristic of ankylosing spondylitis blood.

TCRdb called the 5' RACE reads again in MiXCR, with one record for every CDR3 protein. The sample has around 88,000 distinct CDR3 sequences; roughly 10% are singletons. Germline lookup yields CDR1 LGHDT and CDR2 YNNKEL (reference sequence). The J segment lost 6 bases and the V segment lost 4 bases, leaving 8 bases of the junction unmatched. CDR3 length equals 15 residues. This clonotype has a count of ten or more. What it binds is not known. The origin of this receptor is a male donor with ankylosing spondylitis or in good health (not recorded which). The rearrangement uses TRBV3-1 and TRBJ1-1; 10 nucleotides agree with TRBD1. The sample consisted of blood, either unsorted or a sorted T cell fraction (not recorded which). The CDR3 DNA is TGTGCCAGCAGCCGATGGACAGGGGGTCTGGCTGAAGCTTTCTTT. Translating gives CASSRWTGGLAEAFF.